The present entry profiles one TCR beta chain with its context. The antigen is undetermined. The sample is drawn from a study of cytomegalovirus exposure and HLA in healthy donors. The PCR ran on 60 Vbeta and 13 Jbeta primers. The assay was immunoSEQ multiplex PCR, and TCRdb's table has in-frame clones only and misses some. This table holds some 120,000 clones, about 73% found once. The CDR3 has 14 amino acids. Trimming removed 3 bases from V and 7 bases from J, with 14 bases in between. From germline, CDR1 is SGHKS and CDR2 YYEKEE (reference sequence). Study results and caveats: Reports indicate that TCR beta sequences accurately predicted the HLA-A and HLA-B alleles of most subjects. Investigators reported 150 to 200 TCR beta chains as tied to cytomegalovirus. The Asian-associated ancestry cluster reportedly had fewer N-insertions than the approximately 700-donor mean in a later analysis.

The source of this sequence is a woman in her 50s in good health and CMV-seropositive. The sequenced sample consisted of PBMCs. The chain joins TRBV5-5 to TRBJ1-5; a weak D match, TRBD1 (6 bases). This CDR3 is CASSSTGFGQPQHF. DNA of the CDR3: TGTGCCAGCAGCTCAACAGGGTTTGGGCAGCCCCAGCATTTT.